The rows below give T cell receptor beta chains drawn from one sample of a study of shared clonotypes between healthy human individuals. Measured with immunoSEQ multiplex PCR; TCRdb has only the in-frame clones, and not every one. Seen here are roughly 640,000 clones, 74% observed once, and the top ten hold over 1.5%. Input material: memory CD4+ T cells sorted from blood. The receptors were sampled from a woman in her 30s in good health. Both conserved end residues are part of each CDR3. The order of the fields is V gene, J gene, D gene, clone size, CDR3 DNA, CDR3 protein. D genes are given only for firm matches. A clone size is listed for some rows: how often the clone was seen (once, few, many), or a class if it is expanded.

v_call: TRBV2; j_call: TRBJ1-5; d_call: .; clone_size: .; cdr3_nt: TGTGCCAGCAGCCCGCGGAGGACGGAAAATCAGCCCCAGCATTTT; cdr3_aa: CASSPRRTENQPQHF
v_call: TRBV20-1; j_call: TRBJ2-7; d_call: .; clone_size: .; cdr3_nt: TGCAGTGCCACCGACGGATACGAGCAGTACTTC; cdr3_aa: CSATDGYEQYF
v_call: TRBV7-9; j_call: TRBJ2-3; d_call: TRBD1; clone_size: .; cdr3_nt: TGTGCCAGCAGTGGGCGGACAGGGGCCAACACAGATACGCAGTATTTT; cdr3_aa: CASSGRTGANTDTQYF
v_call: TRBV18; j_call: TRBJ2-7; d_call: TRBD2; clone_size: .; cdr3_nt: TGTGCCAGCTCACCGGGGACTAGCGGAGCCTACGAGCAGTACTTC; cdr3_aa: CASSPGTSGAYEQYF
v_call: TRBV18; j_call: TRBJ1-1; d_call: TRBD1; clone_size: many; cdr3_nt: TGTGCCAGCTCACCGAACGGACAGGGGAACACTGAAGCTTTCTTT; cdr3_aa: CASSPNGQGNTEAFF
v_call: TRBV5-1; j_call: TRBJ2-2; d_call: .; clone_size: .; cdr3_nt: TGCGCCAGCAGCCCCAGACTGGCCCTGGGGGGGAACACCGGGGAGCTGTTTTTT; cdr3_aa: CASSPRLALGGNTGELFF
v_call: TRBV29-1; j_call: TRBJ2-2; d_call: .; clone_size: .; cdr3_nt: TGCAGCGTTGAAGACCCCGACAGGAACACCGGGGAGCTGTTTTTT; cdr3_aa: CSVEDPDRNTGELFF
v_call: TRBV5-1; j_call: TRBJ2-1; d_call: .; clone_size: .; cdr3_nt: TGCGCCAGCAGCCCCGCACCTAGTAGAGAGGAGCAGTTCTTC; cdr3_aa: CASSPAPSREEQFF
v_call: TRBV28; j_call: TRBJ1-2; d_call: .; clone_size: .; cdr3_nt: TGTGCCAGCAGTTTATATGGGGCTCGCTATGGCTACACCTTC; cdr3_aa: CASSLYGARYGYTF
v_call: TRBV20-1; j_call: TRBJ2-3; d_call: .; clone_size: .; cdr3_nt: TGCAGTGGCGGTCCCGGCAATACGCAGTATTTT; cdr3_aa: CSGGPGNTQYF
v_call: TRBV14; j_call: TRBJ2-1; d_call: .; clone_size: .; cdr3_nt: TGTGCCAGCAGCCAAGTGCTTTTTGATGAGCAGTTCTTC; cdr3_aa: CASSQVLFDEQFF
v_call: TRBV15; j_call: TRBJ2-3; d_call: .; clone_size: .; cdr3_nt: TGTGCCACCAGCAGAGAACAGCCAGATACGCAGTATTTT; cdr3_aa: CATSREQPDTQYF
v_call: TRBV19; j_call: TRBJ1-2; d_call: TRBD1; clone_size: .; cdr3_nt: TGTGCCAGTAGTGACAGGGGGCTGGGGAAATATGGCTACACCTTC; cdr3_aa: CASSDRGLGKYGYTF
v_call: TRBV7-8; j_call: TRBJ1-5; d_call: .; clone_size: .; cdr3_nt: TGTGCCAGCAGCTTAGCGAGGGACCCCAATCAGCCCCAGCATTTT; cdr3_aa: CASSLARDPNQPQHF
v_call: TRBV19; j_call: TRBJ2-3; d_call: .; clone_size: .; cdr3_nt: TGTGCCAGTAGTCTGCAGTACACAGATACGCAGTATTTT; cdr3_aa: CASSLQYTDTQYF
v_call: TRBV19; j_call: TRBJ2-7; d_call: .; clone_size: .; cdr3_nt: TGTGCCAGTAGTGTGGCGGGACGGATCTACGAGCAGTACTTC; cdr3_aa: CASSVAGRIYEQYF
v_call: TRBV27; j_call: TRBJ2-5; d_call: .; clone_size: once; cdr3_nt: TGTGCCAGCACTCCCGGGAACCAAGAGACCCAGTACTTC; cdr3_aa: CASTPGNQETQYF
v_call: TRBV5-4; j_call: TRBJ1-5; d_call: .; clone_size: .; cdr3_nt: TGTGCCAGCAGCGCAAACCCGACAGTTAAGCCCCAGCATTTT; cdr3_aa: CASSANPTVKPQHF
v_call: TRBV2; j_call: TRBJ2-7; d_call: TRBD2; clone_size: .; cdr3_nt: TGTGCCAGCAGCGATCAACTAGCGGGAGGGCGCGAGCAGTACTTC; cdr3_aa: CASSDQLAGGREQYF
v_call: TRBV5-4; j_call: TRBJ2-1; d_call: .; clone_size: few; cdr3_nt: TGTGCCAGCAGCTTGGCCTTTTCTAGCGACCCGGAGGGGAATGAGCAGTTCTTC; cdr3_aa: CASSLAFSSDPEGNEQFF
v_call: TRBV2; j_call: TRBJ1-1; d_call: TRBD1; clone_size: .; cdr3_nt: TGTGCCAGCAGTGCCCAGGGGGATATTACTGAAGCTTTCTTT; cdr3_aa: CASSAQGDITEAFF
v_call: TRBV27; j_call: TRBJ2-1; d_call: TRBD2; clone_size: .; cdr3_nt: TGTGCCAGCACCGACCGACTAGCGACCCGTTACAATGAGCAGTTCTTC; cdr3_aa: CASTDRLATRYNEQFF